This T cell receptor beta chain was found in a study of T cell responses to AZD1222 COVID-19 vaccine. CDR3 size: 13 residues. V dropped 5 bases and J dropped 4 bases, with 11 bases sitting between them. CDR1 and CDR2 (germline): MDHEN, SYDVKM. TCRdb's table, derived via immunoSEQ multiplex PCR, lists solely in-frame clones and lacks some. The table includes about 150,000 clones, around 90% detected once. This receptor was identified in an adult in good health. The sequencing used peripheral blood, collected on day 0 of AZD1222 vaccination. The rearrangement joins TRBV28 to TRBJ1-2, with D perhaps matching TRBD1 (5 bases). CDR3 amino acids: CASSLSGGYGYTF. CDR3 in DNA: TGTGCCAGCAGTCTAAGTGGGGGCTATGGCTACACCTTC.